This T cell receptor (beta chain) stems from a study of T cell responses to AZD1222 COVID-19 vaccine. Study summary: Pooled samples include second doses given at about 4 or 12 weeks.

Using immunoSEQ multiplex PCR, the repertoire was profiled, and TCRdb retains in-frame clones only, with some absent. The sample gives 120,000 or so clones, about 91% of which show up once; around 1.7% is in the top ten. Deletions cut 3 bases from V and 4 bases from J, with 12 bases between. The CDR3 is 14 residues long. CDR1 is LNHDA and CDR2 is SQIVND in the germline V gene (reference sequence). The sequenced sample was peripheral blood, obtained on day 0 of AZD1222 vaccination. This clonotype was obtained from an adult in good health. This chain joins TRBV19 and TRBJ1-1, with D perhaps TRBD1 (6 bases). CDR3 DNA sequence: TGTGCCAGTAGTATCTCAGGGGCGGGCACTGAAGCTTTCTTT. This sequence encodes CASSISGAGTEAFF.